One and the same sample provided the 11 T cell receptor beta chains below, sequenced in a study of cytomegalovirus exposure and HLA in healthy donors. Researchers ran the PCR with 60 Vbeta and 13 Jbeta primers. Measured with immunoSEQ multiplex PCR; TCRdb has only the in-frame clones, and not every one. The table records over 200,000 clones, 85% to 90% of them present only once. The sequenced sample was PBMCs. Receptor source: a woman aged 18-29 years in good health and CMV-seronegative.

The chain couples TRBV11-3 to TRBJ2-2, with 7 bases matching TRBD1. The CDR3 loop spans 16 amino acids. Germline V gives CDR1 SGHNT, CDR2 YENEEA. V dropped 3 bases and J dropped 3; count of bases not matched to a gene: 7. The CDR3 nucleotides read TGTGCCAGCAGCTTCTGGTCAGGGGGAGACACCGGGGAGCTGTTTTTT. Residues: CASSFWSGGDTGELFF. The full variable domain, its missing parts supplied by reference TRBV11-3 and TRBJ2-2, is EAGVVQSPRYKIIEKKQPVAFWCNPISGHNTLYWYLQNLGQGPELLIRYENEEAVDDSQLPKDRFSAERLKGVDSTLKIQPAELGDSAVYLCASSFWSGGDTGELFFGEGSRLTVL.

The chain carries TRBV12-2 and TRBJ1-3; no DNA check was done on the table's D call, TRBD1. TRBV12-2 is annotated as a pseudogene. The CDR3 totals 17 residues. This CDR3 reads CASRLACCDRSGNTIYF. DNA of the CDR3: TGTGCAAGTCGCTTAGCGTGTTGTGACAGGTCTGGAAACACCATATATTTT.

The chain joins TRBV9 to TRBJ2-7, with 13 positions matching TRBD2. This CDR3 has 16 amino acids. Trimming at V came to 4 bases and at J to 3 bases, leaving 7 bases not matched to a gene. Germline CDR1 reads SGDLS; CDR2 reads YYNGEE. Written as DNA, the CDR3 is TGTGCCAGCAGCTCCGTGGGGACTAGCGGGGTCTACGAGCAGTACTTC. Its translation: CASSSVGTSGVYEQYF.

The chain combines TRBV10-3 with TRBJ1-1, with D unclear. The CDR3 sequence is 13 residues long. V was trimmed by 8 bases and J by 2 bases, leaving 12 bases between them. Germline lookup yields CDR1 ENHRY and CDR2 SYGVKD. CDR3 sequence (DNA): TGTGCCATCCAGGCAGCTATAAACACTGAAGCTTTCTTT. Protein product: CAIQAAINTEAFF.

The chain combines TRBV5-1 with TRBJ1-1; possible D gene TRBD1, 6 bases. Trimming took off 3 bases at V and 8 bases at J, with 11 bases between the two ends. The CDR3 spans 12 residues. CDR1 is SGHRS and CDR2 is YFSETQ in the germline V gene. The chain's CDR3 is CASSWVGTEAFF. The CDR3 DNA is TGCGCCAGCAGCTGGGTAGGGACAGAAGCTTTCTTT.

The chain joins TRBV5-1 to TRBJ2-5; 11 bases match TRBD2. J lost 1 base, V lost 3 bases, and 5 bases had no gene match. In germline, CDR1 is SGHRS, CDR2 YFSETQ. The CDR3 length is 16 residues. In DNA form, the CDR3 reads TGCGCCAGCAGCTCGGAGGGACTAGCGGTCCAAGAGACCCAGTACTTC. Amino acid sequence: CASSSEGLAVQETQYF. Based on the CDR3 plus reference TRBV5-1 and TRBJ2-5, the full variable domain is KAGVTQTPRYLIKTRGQQVTLSCSPISGHRSVSWYQQTPGQGLQFLFEYFSETQRNKGNFPGRFSGRQFSNSRSEMNVSTLELGDSALYLCASSSEGLAVQETQYFGPGTRLLVL.

In DNA form, the CDR3 reads TGTGCCAGCAGCGACAGACTAGTCAAAGCCTACGAGCAGTACTTC. Protein sequence: CASSDRLVKAYEQYF. The chain couples TRBV5-4 to TRBJ2-7; a weak D match, TRBD2 (6 bases). Looked up from germline, CDR1 is SGHNT and CDR2 is YYREEE (reference sequence). The ends were cut back, 4 bases at V and 2 bases at J, with 16 bases in the middle. This CDR3 is 15 amino acids long. The full variable domain, completed using reference TRBV5-4 and TRBJ2-7, is ETGVTQSPTHLIKTRGQQVTLRCSSQSGHNTVSWYQQALGQGPQFIFQYYREEENGRGNFPPRFSGLQFPNYSSELNVNALELDDSALYLCASSDRLVKAYEQYFGPGTRLTVT.

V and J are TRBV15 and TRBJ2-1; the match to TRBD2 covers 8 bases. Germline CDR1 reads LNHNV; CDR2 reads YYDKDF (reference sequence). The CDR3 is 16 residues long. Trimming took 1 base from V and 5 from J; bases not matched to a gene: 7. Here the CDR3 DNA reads TGTGCCACCAGCAGAGCGTCGGGACTAGGAAACAATGAGCAGTTCTTC. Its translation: CATSRASGLGNNEQFF.

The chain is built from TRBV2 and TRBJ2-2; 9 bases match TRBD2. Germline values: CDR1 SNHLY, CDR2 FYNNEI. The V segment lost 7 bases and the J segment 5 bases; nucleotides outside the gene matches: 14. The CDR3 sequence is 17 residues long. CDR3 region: CASILELGTSRTGELFF. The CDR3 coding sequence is TGTGCCAGCATCTTGGAATTGGGGACTAGCAGGACCGGGGAGCTGTTTTTT.

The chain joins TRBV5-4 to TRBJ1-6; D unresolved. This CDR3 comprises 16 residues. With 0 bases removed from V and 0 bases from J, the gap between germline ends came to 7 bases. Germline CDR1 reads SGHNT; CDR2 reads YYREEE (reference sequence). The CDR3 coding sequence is TGTGCCAGCAGCTTGGGCAGTCCCTCCTATAATTCACCCCTCCACTTT. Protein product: CASSLGSPSYNSPLHF.

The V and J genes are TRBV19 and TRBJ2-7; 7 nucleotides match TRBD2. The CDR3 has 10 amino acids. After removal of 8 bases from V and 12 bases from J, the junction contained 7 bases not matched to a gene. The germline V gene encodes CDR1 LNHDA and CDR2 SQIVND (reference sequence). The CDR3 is CASGGGGLYF. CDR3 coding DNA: TGTGCCAGTGGAGGCGGGGGATTGTACTTC.